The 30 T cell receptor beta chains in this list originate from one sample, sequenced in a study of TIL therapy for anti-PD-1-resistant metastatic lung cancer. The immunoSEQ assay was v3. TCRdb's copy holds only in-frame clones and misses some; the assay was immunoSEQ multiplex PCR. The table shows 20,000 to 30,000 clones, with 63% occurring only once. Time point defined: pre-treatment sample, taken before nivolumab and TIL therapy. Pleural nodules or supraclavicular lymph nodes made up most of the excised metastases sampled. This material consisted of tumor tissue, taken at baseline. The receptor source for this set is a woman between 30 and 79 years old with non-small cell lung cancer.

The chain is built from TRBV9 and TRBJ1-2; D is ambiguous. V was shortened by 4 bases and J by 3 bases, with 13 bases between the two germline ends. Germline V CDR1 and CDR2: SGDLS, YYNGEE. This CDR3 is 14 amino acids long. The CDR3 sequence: CASSPGPADYGYTF. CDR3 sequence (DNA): TGTGCCAGCAGCCCAGGACCCGCGGACTATGGCTACACCTTC.

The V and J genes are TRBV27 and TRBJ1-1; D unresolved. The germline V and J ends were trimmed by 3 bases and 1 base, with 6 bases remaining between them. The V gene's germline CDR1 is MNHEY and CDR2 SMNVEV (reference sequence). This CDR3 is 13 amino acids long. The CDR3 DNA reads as TGTGCCAGCAGTTTGGAGGGGAACACTGAAGCTTTCTTT. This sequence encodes CASSLEGNTEAFF.

Here the CDR3 DNA reads TGTGCCAGCAGCTTTTTGTCAGGGGCAGGGGAGCAGTACTTC. Translated, it gives CASSFLSGAGEQYF. The chain links TRBV7-8 to TRBJ2-7; a possible D gene is TRBD1 (6 bases). The CDR3 runs to 14 residues. Trimming left V 3 bases short and J 7 bases short, with 16 bases between. CDR1 and CDR2 (germline): SGHVS, FQNEAQ.

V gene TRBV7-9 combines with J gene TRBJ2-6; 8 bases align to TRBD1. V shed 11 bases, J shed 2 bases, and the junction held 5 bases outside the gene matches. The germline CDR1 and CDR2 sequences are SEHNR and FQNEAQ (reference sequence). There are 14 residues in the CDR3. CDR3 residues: CAVQQGAGANVLTF. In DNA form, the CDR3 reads TGTGCCGTCCAACAGGGGGCTGGGGCCAACGTCCTGACTTTC.

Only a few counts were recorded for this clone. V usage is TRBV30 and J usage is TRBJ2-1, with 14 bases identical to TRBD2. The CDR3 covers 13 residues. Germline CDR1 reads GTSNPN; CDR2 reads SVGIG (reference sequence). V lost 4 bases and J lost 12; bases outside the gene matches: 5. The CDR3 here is CAWNGLAGGGQFF. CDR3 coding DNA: TGTGCCTGGAACGGACTAGCGGGAGGTGGGCAGTTCTTC.

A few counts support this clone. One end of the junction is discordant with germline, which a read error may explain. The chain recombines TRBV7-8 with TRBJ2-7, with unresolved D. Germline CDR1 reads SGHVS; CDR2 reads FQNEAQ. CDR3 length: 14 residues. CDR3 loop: CASSLVASTYEQYF. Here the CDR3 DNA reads TGTGCCAGCAGTTTAGTAGCCTCAACCTACGAGCAGTACTTC.

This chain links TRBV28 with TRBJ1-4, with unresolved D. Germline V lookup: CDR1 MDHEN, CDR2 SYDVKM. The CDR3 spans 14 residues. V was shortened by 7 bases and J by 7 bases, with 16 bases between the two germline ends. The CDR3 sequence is CASTLRRVGEKLFF. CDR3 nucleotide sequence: TGTGCCAGCACCCTGAGGAGGGTTGGTGAAAAACTGTTTTTT.

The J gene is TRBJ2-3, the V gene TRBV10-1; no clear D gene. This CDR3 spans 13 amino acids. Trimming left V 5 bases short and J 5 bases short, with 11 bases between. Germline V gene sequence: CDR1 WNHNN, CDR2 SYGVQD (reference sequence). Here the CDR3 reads CASSLFPEDTQYF. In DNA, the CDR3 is TGCGCCAGCAGTCTGTTTCCCGAAGATACGCAGTATTTT.

The CDR3 DNA sequence: TGTGCCAGCAGTGATGCAGGGAGTAAAAACATTCAGTACTTC. Translating it yields CASSDAGSKNIQYF. The chain joins TRBV25-1 to TRBJ2-4, with D perhaps assigned TRBD1 or TRBD2 (5 bases each). This CDR3 has 14 residues. Trimming stripped 3 bases from V and 4 bases from J, with 10 bases between. Germline V lookup: CDR1 MGHDK, CDR2 SYGVNS.

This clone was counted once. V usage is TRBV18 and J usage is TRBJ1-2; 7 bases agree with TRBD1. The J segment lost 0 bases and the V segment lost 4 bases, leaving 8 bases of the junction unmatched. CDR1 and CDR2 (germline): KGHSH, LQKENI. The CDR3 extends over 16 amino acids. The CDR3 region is CASSRNRGDSNYGYTF. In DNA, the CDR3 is TGTGCCAGCTCACGTAACAGGGGAGATTCTAACTATGGCTACACCTTC.

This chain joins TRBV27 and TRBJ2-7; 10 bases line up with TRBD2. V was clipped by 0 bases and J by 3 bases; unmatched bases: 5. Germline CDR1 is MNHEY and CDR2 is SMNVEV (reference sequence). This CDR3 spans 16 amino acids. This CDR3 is CASSLSGSGRVYEQYF. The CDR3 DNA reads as TGTGCCAGCAGTTTATCCGGGAGCGGGAGGGTCTACGAGCAGTACTTC.

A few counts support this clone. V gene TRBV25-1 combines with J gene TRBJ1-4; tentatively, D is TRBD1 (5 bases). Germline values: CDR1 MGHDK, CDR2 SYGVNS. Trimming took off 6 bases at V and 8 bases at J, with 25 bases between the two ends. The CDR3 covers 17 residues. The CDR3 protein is CASSTSRVRGSGEKLFF. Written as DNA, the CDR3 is TGTGCCAGCAGCACGTCGAGAGTCCGGGGGAGTGGGGAAAAACTGTTTTTT.

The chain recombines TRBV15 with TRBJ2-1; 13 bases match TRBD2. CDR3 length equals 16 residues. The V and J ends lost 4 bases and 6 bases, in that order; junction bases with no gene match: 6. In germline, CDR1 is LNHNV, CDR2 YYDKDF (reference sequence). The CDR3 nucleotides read TGTGCCACCAGCAATGGACTAGCGGGGGTGTCCAATGAGCAGTTCTTC. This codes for CATSNGLAGVSNEQFF.

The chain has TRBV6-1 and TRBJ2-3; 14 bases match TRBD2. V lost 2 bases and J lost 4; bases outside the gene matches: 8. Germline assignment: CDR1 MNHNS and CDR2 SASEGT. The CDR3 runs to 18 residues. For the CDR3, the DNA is TGTGCCAGCAGTGAAAAGAGGGGGACTAGCGGGAGCTCAGATACGCAGTATTTT. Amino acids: CASSEKRGTSGSSDTQYF.

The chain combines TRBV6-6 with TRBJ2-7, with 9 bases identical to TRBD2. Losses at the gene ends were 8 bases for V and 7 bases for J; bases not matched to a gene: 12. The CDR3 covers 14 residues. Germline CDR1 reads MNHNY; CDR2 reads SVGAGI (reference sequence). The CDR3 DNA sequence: TGTGCCAGCGGCGGGAGGGCACCCCGGGAAGAGCAGTACTTC. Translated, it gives CASGGRAPREEQYF.

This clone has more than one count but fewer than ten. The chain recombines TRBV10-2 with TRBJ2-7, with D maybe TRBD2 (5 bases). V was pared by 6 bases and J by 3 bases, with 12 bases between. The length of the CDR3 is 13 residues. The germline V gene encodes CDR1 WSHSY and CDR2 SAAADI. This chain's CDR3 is CASRDAGDYEQYF. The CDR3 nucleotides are TGCGCCAGCAGAGACGCCGGGGACTACGAGCAGTACTTC.

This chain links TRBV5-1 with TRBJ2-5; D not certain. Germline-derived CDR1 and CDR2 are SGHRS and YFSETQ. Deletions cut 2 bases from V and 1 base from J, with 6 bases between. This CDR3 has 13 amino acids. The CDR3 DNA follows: TGCGCCAGCAGCTTCGGCGCCCAAGAGACCCAGTACTTC. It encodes CASSFGAQETQYF.

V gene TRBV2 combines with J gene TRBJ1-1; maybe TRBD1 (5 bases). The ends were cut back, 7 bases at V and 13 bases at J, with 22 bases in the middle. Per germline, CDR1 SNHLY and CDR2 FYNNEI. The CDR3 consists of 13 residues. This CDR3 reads CASILSAGGEGFF. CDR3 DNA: TGTGCCAGCATCCTGAGCGCGGGGGGTGAGGGTTTCTTT.

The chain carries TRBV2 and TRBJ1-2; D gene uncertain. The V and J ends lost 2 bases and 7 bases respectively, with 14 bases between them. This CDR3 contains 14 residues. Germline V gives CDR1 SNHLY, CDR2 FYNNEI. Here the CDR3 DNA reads TGTGCCAGCAGTGAACGCAGCTCTGGTTCTGGCTACACCTTC. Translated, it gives CASSERSSGSGYTF. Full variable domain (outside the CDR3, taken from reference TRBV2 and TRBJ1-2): EPEVTQTPSHQVTQMGQEVILRCVPISNHLYFYWYRQILGQKVEFLVSFYNNEISEKSEIFDDQFSVERPDGSNFTLKIRSTKLEDSAMYFCASSERSSGSGYTFGSGTRLTVV.

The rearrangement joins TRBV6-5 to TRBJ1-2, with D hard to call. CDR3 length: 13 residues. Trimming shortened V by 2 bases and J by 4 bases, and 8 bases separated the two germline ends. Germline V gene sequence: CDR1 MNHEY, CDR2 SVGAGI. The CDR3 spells CASSYLGRYGYTF. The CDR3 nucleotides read TGTGCCAGCAGTTACCTCGGACGCTATGGCTACACCTTC.

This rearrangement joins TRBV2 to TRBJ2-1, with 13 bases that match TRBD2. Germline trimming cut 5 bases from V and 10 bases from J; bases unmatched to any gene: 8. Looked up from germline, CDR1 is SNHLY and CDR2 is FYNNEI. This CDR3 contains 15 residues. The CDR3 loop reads CASSKGLAGLEEQFF. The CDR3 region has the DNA TGTGCCAGCAGTAAGGGACTAGCGGGATTGGAGGAGCAGTTCTTC.

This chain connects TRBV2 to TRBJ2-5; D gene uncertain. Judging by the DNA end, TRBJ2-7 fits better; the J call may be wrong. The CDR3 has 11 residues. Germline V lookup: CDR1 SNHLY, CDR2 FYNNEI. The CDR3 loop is CASSETYEQYF. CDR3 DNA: TGTGCCAGCAGCGAGACCTACGAGCAGTACTTC.

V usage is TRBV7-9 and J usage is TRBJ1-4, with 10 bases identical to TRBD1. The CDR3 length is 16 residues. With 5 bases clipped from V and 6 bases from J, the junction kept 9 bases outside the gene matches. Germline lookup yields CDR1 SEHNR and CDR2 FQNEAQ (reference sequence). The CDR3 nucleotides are TGTGCCAGCAGCCCTAACCCGACAGGGGGCTATGAAAAACTGTTTTTT. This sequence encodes CASSPNPTGGYEKLFF.

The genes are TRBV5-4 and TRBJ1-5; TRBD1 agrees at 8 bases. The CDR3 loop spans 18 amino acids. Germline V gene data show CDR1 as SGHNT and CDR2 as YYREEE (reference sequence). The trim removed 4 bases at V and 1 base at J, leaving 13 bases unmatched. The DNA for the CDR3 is TGTGCCAGCAGCCCACACCCCAGGACAGGGATGAGCAATCAGCCCCAGCATTTT. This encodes CASSPHPRTGMSNQPQHF.

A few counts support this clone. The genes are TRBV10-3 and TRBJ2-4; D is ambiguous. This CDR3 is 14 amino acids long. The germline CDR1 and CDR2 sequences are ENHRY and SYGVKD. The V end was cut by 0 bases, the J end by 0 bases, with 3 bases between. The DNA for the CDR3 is TGTGCCATCAGTGAGTCAGGAGCCAAAAACATTCAGTACTTC. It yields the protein CAISESGAKNIQYF.

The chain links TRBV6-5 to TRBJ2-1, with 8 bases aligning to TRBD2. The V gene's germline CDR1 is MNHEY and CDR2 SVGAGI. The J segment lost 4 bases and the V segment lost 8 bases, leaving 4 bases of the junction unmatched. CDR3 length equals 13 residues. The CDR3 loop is CASGGLGYNEQFF. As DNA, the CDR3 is TGTGCCAGCGGGGGACTAGGGTACAATGAGCAGTTCTTC.

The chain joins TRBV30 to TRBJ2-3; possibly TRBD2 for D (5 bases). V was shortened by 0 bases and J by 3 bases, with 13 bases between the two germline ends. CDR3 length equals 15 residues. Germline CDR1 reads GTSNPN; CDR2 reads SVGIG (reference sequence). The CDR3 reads CAWSVRDGKTDTQYF. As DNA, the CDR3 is TGTGCCTGGAGTGTACGGGATGGTAAAACAGATACGCAGTATTTT.

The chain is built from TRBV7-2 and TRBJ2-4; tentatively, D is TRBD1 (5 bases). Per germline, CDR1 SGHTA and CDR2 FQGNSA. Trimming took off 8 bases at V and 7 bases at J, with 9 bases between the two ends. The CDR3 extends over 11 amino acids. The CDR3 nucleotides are TGTGCCAGCGCCCAGGGTAACATTCAGTACTTC. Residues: CASAQGNIQYF.

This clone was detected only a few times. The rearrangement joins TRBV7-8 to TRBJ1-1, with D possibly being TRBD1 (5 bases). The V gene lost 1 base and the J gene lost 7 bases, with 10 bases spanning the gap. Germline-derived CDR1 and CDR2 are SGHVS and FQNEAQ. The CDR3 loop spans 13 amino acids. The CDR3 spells CASSLVYQGEAFF. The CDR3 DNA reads TGTGCCAGCAGCTTAGTCTATCAGGGTGAAGCTTTCTTT.

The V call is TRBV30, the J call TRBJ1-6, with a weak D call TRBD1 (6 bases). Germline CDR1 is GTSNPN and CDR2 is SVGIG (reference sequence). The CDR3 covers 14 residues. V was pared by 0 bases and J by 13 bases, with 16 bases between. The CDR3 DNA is TGTGCCTGGAGTGTACGGGGGCGGGAGACTCCCCTCCACTTT. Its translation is CAWSVRGRETPLHF.